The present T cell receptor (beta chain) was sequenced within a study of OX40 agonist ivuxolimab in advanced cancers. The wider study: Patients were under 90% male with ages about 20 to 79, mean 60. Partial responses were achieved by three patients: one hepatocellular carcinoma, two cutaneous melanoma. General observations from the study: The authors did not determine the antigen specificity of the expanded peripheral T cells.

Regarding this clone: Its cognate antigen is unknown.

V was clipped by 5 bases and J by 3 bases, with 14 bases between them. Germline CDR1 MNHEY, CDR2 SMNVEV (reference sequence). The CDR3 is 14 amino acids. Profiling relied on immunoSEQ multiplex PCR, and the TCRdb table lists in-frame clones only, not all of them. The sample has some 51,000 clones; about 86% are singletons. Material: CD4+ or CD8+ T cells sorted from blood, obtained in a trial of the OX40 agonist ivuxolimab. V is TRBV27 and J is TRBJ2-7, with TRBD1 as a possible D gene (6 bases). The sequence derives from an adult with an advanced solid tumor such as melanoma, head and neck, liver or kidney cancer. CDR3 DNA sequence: TGTGCCAGCAGTCCAAGACAGGCCTTCTACGAGCAGTACTTC. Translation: CASSPRQAFYEQYF.